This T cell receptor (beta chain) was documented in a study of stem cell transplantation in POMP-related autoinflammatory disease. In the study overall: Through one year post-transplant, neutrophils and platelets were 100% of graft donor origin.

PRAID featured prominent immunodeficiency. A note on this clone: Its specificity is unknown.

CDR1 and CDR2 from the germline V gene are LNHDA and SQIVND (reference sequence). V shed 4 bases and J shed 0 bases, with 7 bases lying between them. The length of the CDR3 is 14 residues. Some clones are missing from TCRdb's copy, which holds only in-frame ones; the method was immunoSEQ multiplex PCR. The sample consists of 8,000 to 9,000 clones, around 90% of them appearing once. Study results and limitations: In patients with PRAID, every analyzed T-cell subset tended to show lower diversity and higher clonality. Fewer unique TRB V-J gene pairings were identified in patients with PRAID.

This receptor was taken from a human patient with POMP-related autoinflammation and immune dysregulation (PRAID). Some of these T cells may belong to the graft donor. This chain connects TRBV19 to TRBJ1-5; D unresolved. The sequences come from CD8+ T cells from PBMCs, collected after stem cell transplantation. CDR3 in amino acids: CASSSVGSNQPQHF. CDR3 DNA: TGTGCCAGTAGTAGCGTAGGTAGCAATCAGCCCCAGCATTTT.